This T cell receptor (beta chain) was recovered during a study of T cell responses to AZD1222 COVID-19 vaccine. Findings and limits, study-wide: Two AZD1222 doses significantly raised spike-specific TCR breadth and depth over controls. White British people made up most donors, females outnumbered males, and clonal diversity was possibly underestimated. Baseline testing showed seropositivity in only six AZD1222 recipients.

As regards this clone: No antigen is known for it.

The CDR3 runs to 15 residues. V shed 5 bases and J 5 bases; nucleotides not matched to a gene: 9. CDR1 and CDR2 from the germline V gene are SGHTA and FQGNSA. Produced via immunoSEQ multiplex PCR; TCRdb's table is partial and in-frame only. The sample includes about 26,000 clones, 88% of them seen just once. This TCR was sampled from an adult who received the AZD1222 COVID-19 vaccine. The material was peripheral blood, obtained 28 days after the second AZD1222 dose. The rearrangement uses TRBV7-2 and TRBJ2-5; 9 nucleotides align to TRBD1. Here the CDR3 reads CASSPKGQGRETQYF. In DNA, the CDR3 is TGTGCCAGCAGCCCAAAGGGACAGGGTAGGGAGACCCAGTACTTC. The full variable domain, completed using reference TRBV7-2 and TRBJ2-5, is GAGVSQSPSNKVTEKGKDVELRCDPISGHTALYWYRQSLGQGLEFLIYFQGNSAPDKSGLPSDRFSAERTGGSVSTLTIQRTQQEDSAVYLCASSPKGQGRETQYFGPGTRLLVL.